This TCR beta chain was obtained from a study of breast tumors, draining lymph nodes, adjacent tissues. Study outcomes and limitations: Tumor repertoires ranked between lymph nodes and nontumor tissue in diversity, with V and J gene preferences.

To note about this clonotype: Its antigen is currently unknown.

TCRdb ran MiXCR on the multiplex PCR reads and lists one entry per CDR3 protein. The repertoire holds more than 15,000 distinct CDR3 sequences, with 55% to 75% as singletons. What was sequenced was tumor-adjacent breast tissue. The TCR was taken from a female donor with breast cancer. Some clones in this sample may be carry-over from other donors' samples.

The CDR3 sequence is CASSATPSGGVYEQYF. The CDR3 DNA is TGCGCCAGCAGCGCGACCCCTAGCGGGGGGGTCTACGAGCAGTACTTC. The J gene is TRBJ2-7, the V gene TRBV5-1; TRBD2 matches at 12 bases. The germline V gene encodes CDR1 SGHRS and CDR2 YFSETQ. V was clipped by 4 bases and J by 3 bases; unmatched bases: 8. This CDR3 comprises 16 residues. The whole variable domain, remainder taken from reference TRBV5-1 and TRBJ2-7, is KAGVTQTPRYLIKTRGQQVTLSCSPISGHRSVSWYQQTPGQGLQFLFEYFSETQRNKGNFPGRFSGRQFSNSRSEMNVSTLELGDSALYLCASSATPSGGVYEQYFGPGTRLTVT.